A selection of T cell receptor beta chains follows, all from one sample in a study of T-cell reconstitution after alpha-beta-depleted transplantation in children. TCRdb re-analysed the PCR reads in MiXCR, keeping a single row per CDR3 protein. Here the sample spans 400,000 to 550,000 distinct CDR3 sequences, 8% to 11% being singletons. Sequenced material: PBMCs, taken before TCRalphabeta/CD19-depleted stem cell transplant. These receptors all stem from a child aged 2-15 years with inherited bone marrow failure, due to receive a stem cell transplant. CDR3s include the opening cysteine and the closing phenylalanine or tryptophan. D genes are given only for firm matches. Only some rows state a clone size, as once, few, many or a class for expanded clones.

size,D,V,J,length,CDR3,DNA
.,.,TRBV23-1,TRBJ2-4,14,CASVMSASKNIQYF,TGCGCCAGCGTAATGTCGGCGTCCAAAAACATTCAGTACTTC
many,TRBD1,TRBV15,TRBJ1-5,16,CATSRDLDRGNQPQHF,TGTGCCACCAGCAGAGATTTGGACAGGGGGAATCAGCCCCAGCATTTT
many,TRBD1,TRBV7-9,TRBJ2-5,14,CASSQGERQETQYF,TGTGCCAGCTCTCAGGGGGAGCGGCAAGAGACCCAGTACTTC
many,TRBD1,TRBV13,TRBJ1-2,14,CASRDMTGGGGYTF,TGTGCCAGCAGGGATATGACAGGGGGCGGTGGCTACACCTTC
many,.,TRBV6-5,TRBJ2-1,15,CASSYKPTGLRGLFF,TGTGCCAGCAGTTACAAACCAACTGGGCTTAGGGGTCTCTTCTTC
few,TRBD1,TRBV29-1,TRBJ2-7,12,CSVDRGSDEQYF,TGCAGCGTTGACAGGGGGTCGGACGAGCAGTACTTC
many,TRBD1,TRBV4-1,TRBJ1-1,15,CASSQLGQGNTEAFF,TGCGCCAGCAGCCAACTCGGACAGGGGAACACTGAAGCTTTCTTT
many,.,TRBV5-1,TRBJ2-2,16,CASSLEGRSGTGELFF,TGCGCCAGCAGCTTGGAGGGTCGGTCGGGCACCGGGGAGCTGTTTTTT
.,TRBD2,TRBV29-1,TRBJ2-7,16,CSVEDRLTSGNYEQYF,TGCAGCGTTGAAGACCGACTGACTAGCGGAAACTACGAGCAGTACTTC
.,TRBD2,TRBV20-1,TRBJ2-1,17,CSARLSGRAPSYNEQFF,TGCAGTGCTAGACTTAGCGGGAGGGCCCCCTCCTACAATGAGCAGTTCTTC
.,.,TRBV11-2,TRBJ2-4,17,CASSLELFWRAKNIQYF,TGTGCCAGCAGCTTAGAGCTCTTTTGGCGGGCCAAAAACATTCAGTACTTC
many,.,TRBV28,TRBJ2-7,14,CASSYPDTKYEQYF,TGTGCCAGCAGCTACCCCGATACGAAATACGAGCAGTACTTC
few,TRBD1,TRBV20-1,TRBJ1-2,14,CSAQVTGTPRGYTF,TGCAGTGCTCAAGTGACAGGGACACCACGGGGCTACACCTTC
many,.,TRBV5-1,TRBJ2-7,16,CASSPPGGTWGNEQYF,TGCGCCAGCAGCCCCCCTGGGGGAACGTGGGGCAACGAGCAGTACTTC
many,.,TRBV20-1,TRBJ1-4,15,CSARDQTGTGEKLFF,TGCAGTGCTAGAGATCAAACAGGGACGGGTGAAAAACTGTTTTTT
many,.,TRBV10-3,TRBJ2-1,16,CAISDPRTPIYNEQFF,TGTGCCATCAGTGATCCTCGGACCCCGATTTACAATGAGCAGTTCTTC
few,TRBD2,TRBV7-2,TRBJ2-7,16,CASSLWTSGEAYEQYF,TGTGCCAGCAGCTTATGGACTAGCGGGGAGGCCTACGAGCAGTACTTC
many,.,TRBV29-1,TRBJ2-7,12,CSVSGLSYEQYF,TGCAGCGTGTCCGGGCTCTCCTACGAGCAGTACTTC
many,TRBD1,TRBV15,TRBJ2-5,17,CATSSVSQDRGQETQYF,TGTGCCACCAGCAGTGTCTCCCAGGACAGGGGGCAAGAGACCCAGTACTTC
many,TRBD2,TRBV20-1,TRBJ2-1,16,CSARPRTSSSYNEQFF,TGCAGTGCTAGACCCCGGACTAGCAGCTCCTACAATGAGCAGTTCTTC
.,.,TRBV7-2,TRBJ1-1,13,CASSLTPNTEAFF,TGTGCCAGCAGCTTAACACCGAACACTGAAGCTTTCTTT
many,TRBD2,TRBV28,TRBJ2-4,15,CASSRLAGVLGIQYF,TGTGCCAGCAGTCGGCTAGCGGGAGTATTAGGCATTCAGTACTTC
many,TRBD1,TRBV6-1,TRBJ2-1,15,CASSHRQGFHNEQFF,TGTGCCAGCAGCCACCGACAGGGGTTCCACAATGAGCAGTTCTTC
many,.,TRBV28,TRBJ2-7,13,CASSWALLGEQYF,TGTGCCAGCAGCTGGGCCCTACTCGGAGAGCAGTACTTC
many,.,TRBV20-1,TRBJ2-7,13,CGFQDRYSYEQYF,TGCGGTTTCCAGGACAGATACTCCTACGAGCAGTACTTC
many,.,TRBV3-1,TRBJ2-5,17,CASSQGGTGIGEETQYF,TGTGCCAGCAGCCAAGGTGGAACAGGGATAGGCGAAGAGACCCAGTACTTC
many,TRBD1,TRBV12-5,TRBJ2-3,18,CASGLGTVQGVGTDTQYF,TGTGCTAGTGGTTTGGGAACGGTACAGGGGGTCGGCACAGATACGCAGTATTTT
.,.,TRBV19,TRBJ2-7,14,CASRRTAEYYEQYF,TGTGCCAGTAGGAGGACAGCTGAATACTACGAGCAGTACTTC
many,.,TRBV4-3,TRBJ2-1,17,CASSQDITATSYNEQFF,TGCGCCAGCAGCCAAGATATTACAGCAACTTCCTACAATGAGCAGTTCTTC
many,.,TRBV12-3/TRBV12-4,TRBJ2-3,15,CASSLGGGTTDTQYF,TGTGCCAGCAGTTTAGGGGGAGGAACCACAGATACGCAGTATTTT
many,TRBD2,TRBV20-1,TRBJ2-5,14,CSASYSGSQETQYF,TGCAGTGCTTCCTATAGCGGGAGTCAAGAGACCCAGTACTTC
many,TRBD1,TRBV5-6,TRBJ1-2,15,CASSSPGTGIYGYTF,TGTGCCAGCAGCTCTCCCGGGACAGGGATATATGGCTACACCTTC
many,TRBD1,TRBV27,TRBJ1-6,16,CASSLLPRGQNSPLHF,TGTGCCAGCAGTTTATTACCCAGGGGGCAGAATTCACCCCTCCACTTT
.,TRBD2,TRBV5-4,TRBJ2-1,15,CASSLAGLAGSEQFF,TGTGCCAGCAGCTTGGCCGGTCTAGCGGGAAGTGAGCAGTTCTTC
many,.,TRBV5-1,TRBJ2-3,13,CASSVEGTDTQYF,TGCGCCAGCAGCGTGGAGGGCACAGATACGCAGTATTTT
many,.,TRBV4-1,TRBJ2-4,17,CASSQESPPLAKNIQYF,TGCGCCAGCAGCCAAGAGTCGCCTCCTCTAGCCAAAAACATTCAGTACTTC
many,TRBD1,TRBV11-2,TRBJ2-7,15,CASSFRLDRTYEQYF,TGTGCCAGCAGCTTTCGGCTGGACAGGACCTACGAGCAGTACTTC
.,TRBD2,TRBV7-9,TRBJ2-1,17,CASSTTSGEGIYNEQFF,TGTGCCAGCAGCACGACTAGCGGGGAAGGAATCTACAATGAGCAGTTCTTC
many,.,TRBV10-2,TRBJ1-2,12,CASSGSFYGYTF,TGCGCCAGCAGTGGATCTTTCTATGGCTACACCTTC
many,.,TRBV28,TRBJ1-2,15,CASSLLKERNYGYTF,TGTGCCAGCAGTTTATTAAAGGAGCGGAACTATGGCTACACCTTC
few,.,TRBV15,TRBJ2-5,13,CATSRAGQETQYF,TGTGCCACCAGCAGAGCCGGGCAGGAGACCCAGTACTTC
few,TRBD2,TRBV5-4,TRBJ2-5,18,CASSLMGLAGGPGETQYF,TGTGCCAGCAGCTTGATGGGACTAGCGGGAGGGCCGGGTGAGACCCAGTACTTC
.,TRBD2,TRBV7-8,TRBJ2-3,17,CASSSPRSGSITDTQYF,TGTGCCAGCAGCTCACCACGAAGCGGGAGTATTACAGATACGCAGTATTTT
.,.,TRBV6-5,TRBJ2-1,17,CASSYSVPQGPYNEQFF,TGTGCCAGCAGTTACTCGGTTCCCCAGGGCCCCTACAATGAGCAGTTCTTC
.,.,TRBV28,TRBJ2-2,14,CASSFSGHTGELFF,TGTGCCAGCAGTTTTTCGGGGCACACCGGGGAGCTGTTTTTT
many,.,TRBV6-6,TRBJ2-7,11,CASSYSDEQYF,TGTGCCAGCAGTTACTCAGATGAGCAGTACTTC
many,TRBD1,TRBV20-1,TRBJ2-7,14,CSARSTGGHYEQYF,TGCAGTGCTAGGAGTACAGGGGGTCACTACGAGCAGTACTTC
many,TRBD2,TRBV20-1,TRBJ2-5,13,CSASGAGQETQYF,TGCAGTGCTAGCGGAGCGGGACAAGAGACCCAGTACTTC
.,.,TRBV5-2,TRBJ2-2,14,CAMGLGLPSGELFF,TGTGCCATGGGCCTCGGGCTCCCCTCCGGGGAGCTGTTTTTT
few,TRBD2,TRBV18,TRBJ2-1,13,CASSPGMAGEWFF,TGTGCCAGCTCCCCCGGAATGGCGGGAGAGTGGTTCTTC
many,.,TRBV29-1,TRBJ2-5,12,CSVEKGSETQYF,TGCAGCGTTGAAAAGGGGTCCGAGACCCAGTACTTC